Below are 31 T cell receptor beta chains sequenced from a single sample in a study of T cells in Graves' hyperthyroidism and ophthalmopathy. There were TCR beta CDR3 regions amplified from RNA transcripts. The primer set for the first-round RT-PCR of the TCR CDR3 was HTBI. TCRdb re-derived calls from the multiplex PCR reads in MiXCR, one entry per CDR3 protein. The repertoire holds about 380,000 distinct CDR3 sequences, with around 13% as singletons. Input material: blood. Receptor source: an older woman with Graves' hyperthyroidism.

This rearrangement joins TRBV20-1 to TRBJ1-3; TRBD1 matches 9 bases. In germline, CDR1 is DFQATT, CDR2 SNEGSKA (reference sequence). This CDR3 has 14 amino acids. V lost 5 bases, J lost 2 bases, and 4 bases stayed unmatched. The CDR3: CSASRTGAGNTIYF. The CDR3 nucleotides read TGCAGTGCTTCCCGGACAGGGGCTGGAAACACCATATATTTT.

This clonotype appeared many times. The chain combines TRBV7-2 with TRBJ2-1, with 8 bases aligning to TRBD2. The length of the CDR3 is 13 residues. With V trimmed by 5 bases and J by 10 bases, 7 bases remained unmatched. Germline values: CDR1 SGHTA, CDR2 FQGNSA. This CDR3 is CASSRGLADEQFF. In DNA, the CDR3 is TGTGCCAGCAGCCGAGGACTAGCAGACGAGCAGTTCTTC.

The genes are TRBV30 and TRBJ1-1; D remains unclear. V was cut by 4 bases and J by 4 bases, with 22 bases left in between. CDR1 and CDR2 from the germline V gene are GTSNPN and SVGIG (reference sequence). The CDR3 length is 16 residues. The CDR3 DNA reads TGTGCCTGGACCCACCTCTCCCGGGTCCTCAGCACTGAAGCTTTCTTT. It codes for CAWTHLSRVLSTEAFF.

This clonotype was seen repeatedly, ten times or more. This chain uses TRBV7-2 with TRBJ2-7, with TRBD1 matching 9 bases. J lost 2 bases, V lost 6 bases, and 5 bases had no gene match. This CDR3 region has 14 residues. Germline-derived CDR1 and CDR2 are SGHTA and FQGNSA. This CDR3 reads CASRKDRGPYEQYF. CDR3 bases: TGTGCCAGCAGAAAGGACAGGGGTCCCTACGAGCAGTACTTC.

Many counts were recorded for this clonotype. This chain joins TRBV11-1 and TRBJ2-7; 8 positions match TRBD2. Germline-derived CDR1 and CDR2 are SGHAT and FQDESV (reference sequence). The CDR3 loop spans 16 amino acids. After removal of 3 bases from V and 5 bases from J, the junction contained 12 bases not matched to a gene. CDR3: CASSLPEAPGGDEQYF. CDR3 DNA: TGTGCCAGCAGCTTGCCCGAGGCCCCGGGGGGGGACGAGCAGTACTTC.

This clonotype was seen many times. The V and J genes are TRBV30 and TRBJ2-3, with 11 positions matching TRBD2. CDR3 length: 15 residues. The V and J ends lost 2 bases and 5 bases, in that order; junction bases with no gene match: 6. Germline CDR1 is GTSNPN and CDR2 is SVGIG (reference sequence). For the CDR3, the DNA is TGTGCCTGGAGTCCGGGACTAGCGGTCGGAGATACGCAGTATTTT. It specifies CAWSPGLAVGDTQYF.

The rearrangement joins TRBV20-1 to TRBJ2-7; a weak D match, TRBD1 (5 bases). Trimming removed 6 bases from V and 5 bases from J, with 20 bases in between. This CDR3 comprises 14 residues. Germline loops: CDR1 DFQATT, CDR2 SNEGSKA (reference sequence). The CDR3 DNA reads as TGCAGTGCCCCTAAGTCGCAGGGTATTAACGAGCAGTACTTC. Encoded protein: CSAPKSQGINEQYF.

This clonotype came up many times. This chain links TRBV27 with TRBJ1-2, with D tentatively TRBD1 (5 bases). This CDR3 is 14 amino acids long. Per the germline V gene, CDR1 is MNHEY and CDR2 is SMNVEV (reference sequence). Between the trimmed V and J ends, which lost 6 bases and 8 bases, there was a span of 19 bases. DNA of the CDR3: TGTGCCAGCAGCCCCCGGGGGGACCGGAGGGGCTACACCTTC. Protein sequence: CASSPRGDRRGYTF.

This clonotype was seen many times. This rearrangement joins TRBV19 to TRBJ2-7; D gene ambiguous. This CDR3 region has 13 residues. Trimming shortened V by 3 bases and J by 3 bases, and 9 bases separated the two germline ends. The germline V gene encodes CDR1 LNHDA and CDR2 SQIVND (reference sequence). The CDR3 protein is CASSMQRSYEQYF. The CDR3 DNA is TGTGCCAGTAGTATGCAAAGGAGCTACGAGCAGTACTTC.

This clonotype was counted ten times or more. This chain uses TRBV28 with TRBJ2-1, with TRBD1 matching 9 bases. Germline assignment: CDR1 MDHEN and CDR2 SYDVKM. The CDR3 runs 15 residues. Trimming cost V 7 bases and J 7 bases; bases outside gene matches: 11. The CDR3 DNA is TGTGCCAGCATTTCGTCCGGACAGGGGTTAAATGAGCAGTTCTTC. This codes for CASISSGQGLNEQFF.

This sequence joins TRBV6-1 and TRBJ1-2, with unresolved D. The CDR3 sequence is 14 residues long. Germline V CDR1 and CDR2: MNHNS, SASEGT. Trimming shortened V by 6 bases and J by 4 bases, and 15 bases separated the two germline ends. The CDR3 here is CASRPSDGFYGYTF. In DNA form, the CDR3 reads TGTGCCAGCAGACCCTCAGACGGATTCTATGGCTACACCTTC.

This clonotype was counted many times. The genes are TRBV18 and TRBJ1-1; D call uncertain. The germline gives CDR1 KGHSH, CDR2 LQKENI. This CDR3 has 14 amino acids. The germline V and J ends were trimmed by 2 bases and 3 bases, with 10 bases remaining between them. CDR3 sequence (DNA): TGTGCCAGCTCACCAGGGAGGGCGGACACTGAAGCTTTCTTT. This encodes CASSPGRADTEAFF.

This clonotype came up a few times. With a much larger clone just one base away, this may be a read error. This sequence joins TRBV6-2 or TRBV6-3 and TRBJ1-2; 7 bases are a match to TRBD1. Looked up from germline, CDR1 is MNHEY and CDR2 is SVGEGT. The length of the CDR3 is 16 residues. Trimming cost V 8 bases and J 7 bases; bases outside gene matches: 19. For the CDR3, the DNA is TGTGCCAGCGTGCCCTCCAATTTGACAGGGACGTTTGGCTACACCTTC. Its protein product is CASVPSNLTGTFGYTF.

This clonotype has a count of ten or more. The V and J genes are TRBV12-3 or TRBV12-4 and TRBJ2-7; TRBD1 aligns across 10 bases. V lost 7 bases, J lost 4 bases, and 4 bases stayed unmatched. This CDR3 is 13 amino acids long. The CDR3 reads CASTGTGVYEQYF. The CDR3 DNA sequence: TGTGCCAGCACCGGGACAGGGGTTTACGAGCAGTACTTC.

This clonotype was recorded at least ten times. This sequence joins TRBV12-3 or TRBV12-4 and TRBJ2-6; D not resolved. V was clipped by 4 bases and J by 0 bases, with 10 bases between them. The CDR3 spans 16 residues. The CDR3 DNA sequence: TGTGCCAGCAGTTCGATAGACAACTCTGGGGCCAACGTCCTGACTTTC. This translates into CASSSIDNSGANVLTF.

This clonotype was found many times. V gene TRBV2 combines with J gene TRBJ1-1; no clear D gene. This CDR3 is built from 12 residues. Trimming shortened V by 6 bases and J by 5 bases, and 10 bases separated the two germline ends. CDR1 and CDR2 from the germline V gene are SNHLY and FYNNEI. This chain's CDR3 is CASSRGTTEAFF. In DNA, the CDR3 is TGTGCCAGCAGCCGAGGTACAACTGAAGCTTTCTTT.

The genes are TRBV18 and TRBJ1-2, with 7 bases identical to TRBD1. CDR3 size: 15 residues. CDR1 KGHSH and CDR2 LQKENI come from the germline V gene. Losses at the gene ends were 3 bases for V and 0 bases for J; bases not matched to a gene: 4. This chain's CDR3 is CASSPQGVANYGYTF. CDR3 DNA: TGTGCCAGCTCACCGCAGGGGGTTGCTAACTATGGCTACACCTTC.

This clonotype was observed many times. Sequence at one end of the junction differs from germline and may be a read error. The CDR3, as DNA: TGTGCCAGCAGTCTTGGGAGGGGTTCCTACAATGAGCAGTCCTTC. Translating gives CASSLGRGSYNEQSF. The chain combines TRBV11-2 with TRBJ2-1; TRBD2 matches at 7 bases. CDR3 length: 15 residues. Germline V gives CDR1 SGHAT, CDR2 FQNNGV. The entire variable domain, with the rest obtained from reference TRBV11-2 and TRBJ2-1, is as follows: EAGVAQSPRYKIIEKRQSVAFWCNPISGHATLYWYQQILGQGPKLLIQFQNNGVVDDSQLPKDRFSAERLKGVDSTLKIQPAKLEDSAVYLCASSLGRGSYNEQSFGPGTRLTVL.

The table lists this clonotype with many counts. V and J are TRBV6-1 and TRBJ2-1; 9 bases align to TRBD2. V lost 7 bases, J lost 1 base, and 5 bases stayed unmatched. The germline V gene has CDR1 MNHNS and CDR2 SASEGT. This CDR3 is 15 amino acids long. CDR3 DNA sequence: TGTGCCAGCACCAGAGCGGGAGGTTCCTACAATGAGCAGTTCTTC. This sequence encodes CASTRAGGSYNEQFF.

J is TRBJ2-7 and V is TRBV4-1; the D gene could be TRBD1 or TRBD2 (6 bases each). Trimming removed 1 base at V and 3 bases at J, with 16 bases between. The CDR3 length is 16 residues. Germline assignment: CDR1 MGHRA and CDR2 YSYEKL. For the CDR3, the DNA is TGCGCCAGCAGCCAAGGAAGGGGGACTTCAGGCTACGAGCAGTACTTC. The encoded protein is CASSQGRGTSGYEQYF.

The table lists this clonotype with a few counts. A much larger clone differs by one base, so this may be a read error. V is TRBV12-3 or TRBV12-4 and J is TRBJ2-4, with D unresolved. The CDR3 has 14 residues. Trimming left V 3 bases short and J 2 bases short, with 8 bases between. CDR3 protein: CASSLVGPKNIQYF. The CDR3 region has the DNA TGTGCCAGCAGTTTGGTAGGCCCCAAAAACATTCAGTACTTC.

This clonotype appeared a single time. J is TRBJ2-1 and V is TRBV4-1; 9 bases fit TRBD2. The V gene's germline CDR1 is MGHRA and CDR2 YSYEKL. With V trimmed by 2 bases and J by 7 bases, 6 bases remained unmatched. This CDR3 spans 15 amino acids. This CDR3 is CASSQPAGGWNEQFF. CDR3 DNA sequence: TGCGCCAGCAGCCAACCAGCGGGAGGTTGGAATGAGCAGTTCTTC.

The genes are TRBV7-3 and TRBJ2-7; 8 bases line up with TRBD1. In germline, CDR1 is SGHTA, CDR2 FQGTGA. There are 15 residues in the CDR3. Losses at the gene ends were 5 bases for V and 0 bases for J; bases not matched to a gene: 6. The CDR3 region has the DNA TGTGCCAGCAGCACCGGGACAGGAGTCTCCTACGAGCAGTACTTC. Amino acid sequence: CASSTGTGVSYEQYF.

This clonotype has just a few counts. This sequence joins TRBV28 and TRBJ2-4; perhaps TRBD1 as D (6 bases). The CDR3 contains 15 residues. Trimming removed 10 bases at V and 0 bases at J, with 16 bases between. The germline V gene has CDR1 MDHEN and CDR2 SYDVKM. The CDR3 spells CANSEDSLAKNIQYF. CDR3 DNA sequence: TGTGCCAACAGCGAGGACAGCTTAGCCAAAAACATTCAGTACTTC.

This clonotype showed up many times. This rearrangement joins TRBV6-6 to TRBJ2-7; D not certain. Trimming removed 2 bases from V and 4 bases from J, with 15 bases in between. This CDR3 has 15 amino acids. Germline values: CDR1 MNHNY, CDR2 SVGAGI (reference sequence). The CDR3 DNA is TGTGCCAGCAGTTACATAGGCGGCGGAGCTTACGAGCAGTACTTC. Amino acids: CASSYIGGGAYEQYF.

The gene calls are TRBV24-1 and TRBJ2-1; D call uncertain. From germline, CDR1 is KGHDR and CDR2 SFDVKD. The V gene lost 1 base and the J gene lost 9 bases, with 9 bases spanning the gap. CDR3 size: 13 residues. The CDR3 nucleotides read TGTGCCACCAGTGATTTAGGGAAAGCTGAGCAGTTCTTC. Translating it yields CATSDLGKAEQFF.

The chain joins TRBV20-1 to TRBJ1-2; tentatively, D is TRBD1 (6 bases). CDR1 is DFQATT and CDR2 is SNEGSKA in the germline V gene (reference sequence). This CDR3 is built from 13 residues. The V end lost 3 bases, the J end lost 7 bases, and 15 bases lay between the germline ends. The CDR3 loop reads CSARRGGLGGYTF. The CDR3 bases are TGCAGTGCTAGGCGGGGGGGCTTGGGTGGCTACACCTTC.

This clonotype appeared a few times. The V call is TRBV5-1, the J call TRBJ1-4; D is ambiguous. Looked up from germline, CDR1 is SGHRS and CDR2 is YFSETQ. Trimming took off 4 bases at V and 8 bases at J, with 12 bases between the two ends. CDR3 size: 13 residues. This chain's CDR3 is CASSIGPTEKLFF. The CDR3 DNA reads TGCGCCAGCAGCATCGGGCCGACGGAAAAACTGTTTTTT.

The CDR3 protein is CASSPGVEGALGNEQFF. CDR3 bases: TGTGCCAGCAGCCCGGGGGTAGAGGGGGCTTTAGGCAATGAGCAGTTCTTC. The rearrangement joins TRBV3-1 to TRBJ2-1, with D possibly TRBD1 on 7 matching bases. This CDR3 is built from 17 residues. Looked up from germline, CDR1 is LGHDT and CDR2 is YNNKEL (reference sequence). V dropped 4 bases and J dropped 6 bases, with 22 bases sitting between them.

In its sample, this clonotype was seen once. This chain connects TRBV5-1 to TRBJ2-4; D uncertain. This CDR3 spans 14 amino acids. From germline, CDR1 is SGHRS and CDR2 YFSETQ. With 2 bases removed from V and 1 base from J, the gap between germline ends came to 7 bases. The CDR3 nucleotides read TGCGCCAGCAGCTTAACGTACGCCAAAAACATTCAGTACTTC. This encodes CASSLTYAKNIQYF.

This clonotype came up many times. CDR3 loop: CASDLAGLADTQYF. The CDR3 coding sequence is TGTGCCAGCGACCTAGCGGGACTGGCAGATACGCAGTATTTT. The V and J genes are TRBV2 and TRBJ2-3; 9 positions agree with TRBD2. CDR3 size: 14 residues. Germline CDR1 is SNHLY and CDR2 is FYNNEI. The ends lost 8 bases at V and 4 bases at J; junction bases unmatched: 7.